This record concerns one T cell receptor beta chain sequence. Its antigen remains unidentified. CDR3 length: 15 residues. The junction had 4 bases not matched to a gene; V was cut back by 0 bases and J by 5 bases. Looked up from germline, CDR1 is SGHAT and CDR2 is FQNNGV. Clones were read by immunoSEQ multiplex PCR, and TCRdb kept only the in-frame ones, dropping some. The sample shows hundreds of thousands of clones, 60% to 80% of them seen only once. The data belong to a study of cytotoxic CD8 clonotypes in ibrutinib-treated CLL. Study conclusions and caveats: Once treatment began, public clonotypes, which were uncommon, contracted or stayed stable.

The source material was PBMCs, sampled after 36 months of ibrutinib treatment. The gene calls are TRBV11-2 and TRBJ1-5; 7 bases agree with TRBD1. The receptor comes from a human donor with chronic lymphocytic leukemia. This chain's CDR3 is CASSLDDRDDQPQHF. The CDR3, as DNA: TGTGCCAGCAGCTTAGATGACAGGGACGATCAGCCCCAGCATTTT.